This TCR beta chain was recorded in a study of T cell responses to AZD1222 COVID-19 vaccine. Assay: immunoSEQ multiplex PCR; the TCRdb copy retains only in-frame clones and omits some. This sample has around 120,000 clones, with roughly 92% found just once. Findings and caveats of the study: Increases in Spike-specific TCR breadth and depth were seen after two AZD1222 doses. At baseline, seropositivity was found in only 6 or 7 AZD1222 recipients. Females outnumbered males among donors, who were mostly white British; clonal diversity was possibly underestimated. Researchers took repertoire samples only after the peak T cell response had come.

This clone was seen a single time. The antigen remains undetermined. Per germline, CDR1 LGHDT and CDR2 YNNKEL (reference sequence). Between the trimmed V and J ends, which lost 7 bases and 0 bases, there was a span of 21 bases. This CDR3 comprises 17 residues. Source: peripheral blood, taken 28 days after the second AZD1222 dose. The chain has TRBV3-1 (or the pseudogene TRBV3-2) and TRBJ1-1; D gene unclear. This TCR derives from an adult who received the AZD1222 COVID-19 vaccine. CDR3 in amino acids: CASTPRMTRIMNTEAFF. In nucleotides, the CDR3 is TGTGCCAGCACCCCGAGGATGACGCGGATTATGAACACTGAAGCTTTCTTT.